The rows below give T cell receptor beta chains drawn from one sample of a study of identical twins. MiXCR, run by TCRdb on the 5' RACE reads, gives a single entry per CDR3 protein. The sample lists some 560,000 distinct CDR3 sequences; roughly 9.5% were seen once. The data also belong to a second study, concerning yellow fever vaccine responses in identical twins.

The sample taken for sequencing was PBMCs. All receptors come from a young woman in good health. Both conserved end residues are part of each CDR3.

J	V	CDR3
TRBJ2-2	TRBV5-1	CASSLAAAGDTGELFF
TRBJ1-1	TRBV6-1	CASTRRWGQGYTEAFF
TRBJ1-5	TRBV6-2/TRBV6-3	CASSYTGQHNQPQHF
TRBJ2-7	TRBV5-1	CASSKTGGYGYEQYF
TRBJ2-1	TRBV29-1	CSVVSQYNEQFF
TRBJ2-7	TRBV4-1	CASSQRSSGREDEQYF
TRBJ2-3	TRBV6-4	CASSDKGHGTDTQYF
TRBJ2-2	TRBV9	CASSVETSGELFF
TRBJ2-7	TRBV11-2	CASSSLRDRGPYEQYF
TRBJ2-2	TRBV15	CATSRERMGELFF
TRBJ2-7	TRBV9	CASSSSPAGLASYEQYF
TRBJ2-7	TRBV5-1	CASSFAGVTYEQYF
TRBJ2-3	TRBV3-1	CASSQGTINTQYF
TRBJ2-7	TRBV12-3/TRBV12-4	CASSSGIGGGYEQYF
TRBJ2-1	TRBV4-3	CASSQEGQGSYNEQFF
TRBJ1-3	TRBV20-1	CSARGATVGNTIYF
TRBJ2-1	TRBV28	CASSPGGEVTSGVRAYNEQFF
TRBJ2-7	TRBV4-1	CASSQVELSYEQYF
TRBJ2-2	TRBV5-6	CASSFEAGVGTGELFF
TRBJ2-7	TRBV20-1	CSARDRTGAGYEQYF
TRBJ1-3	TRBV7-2	CASSLDGRNTIYF
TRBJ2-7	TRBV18	CASSPPTGPLSYEQYF
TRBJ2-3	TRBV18	CASSPASGGTTDTQYF
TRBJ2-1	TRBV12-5	CASGLGTSGGYNEQFF
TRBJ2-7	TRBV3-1	CASSQAGGTYEQYF
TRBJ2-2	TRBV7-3	CASSLTIVGKAGELFF
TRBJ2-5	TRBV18	CASSVWLGETQYF
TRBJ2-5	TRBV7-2	CASSQMRSQGETQYF
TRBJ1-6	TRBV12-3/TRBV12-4	CASSLQNSPLHF
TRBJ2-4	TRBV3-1	CASSQDFGGAQYF
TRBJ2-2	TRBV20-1	CSASGPKGETGELFF
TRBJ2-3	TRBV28	CASDFTSGTITDTQYF
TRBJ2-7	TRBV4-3	CASSQDWAGGYEQYF
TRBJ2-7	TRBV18	CASSPPGFYEQYF
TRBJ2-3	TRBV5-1	CASRRTGGARDTQYF
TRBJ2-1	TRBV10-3	CAISDLAGGNNEQFF
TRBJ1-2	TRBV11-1	CTSSLVEDNSYGYTF
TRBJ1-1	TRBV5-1	CASSTTAGTEAFF
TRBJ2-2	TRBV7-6	CASSLAVSSVVGELFF
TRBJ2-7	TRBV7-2	CASSSGQARQVYEQYF
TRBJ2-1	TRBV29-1	CSVESSGRLNEQFF
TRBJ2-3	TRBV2	CASSAGTGQTDTQYF
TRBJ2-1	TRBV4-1	CASSQGSYEFGTSGETEQFF
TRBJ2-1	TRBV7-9	CASTSTSGGALEQFF
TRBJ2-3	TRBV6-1	CASRNPKVDTQYF
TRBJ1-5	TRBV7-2	CASSSRPGQGFNQPQHF